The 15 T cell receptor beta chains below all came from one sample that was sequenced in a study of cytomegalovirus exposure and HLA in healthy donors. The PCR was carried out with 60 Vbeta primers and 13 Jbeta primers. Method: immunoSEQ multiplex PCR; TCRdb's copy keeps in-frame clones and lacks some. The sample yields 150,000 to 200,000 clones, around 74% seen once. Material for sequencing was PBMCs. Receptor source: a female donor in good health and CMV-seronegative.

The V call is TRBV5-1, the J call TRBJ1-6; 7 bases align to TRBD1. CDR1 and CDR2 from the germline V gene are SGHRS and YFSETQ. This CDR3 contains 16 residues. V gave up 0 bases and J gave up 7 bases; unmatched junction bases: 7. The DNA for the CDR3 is TGCGCCAGCAGCTTGGCTCCTACAGGGGCCAATTCACCCCTCCACTTT. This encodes CASSLAPTGANSPLHF.

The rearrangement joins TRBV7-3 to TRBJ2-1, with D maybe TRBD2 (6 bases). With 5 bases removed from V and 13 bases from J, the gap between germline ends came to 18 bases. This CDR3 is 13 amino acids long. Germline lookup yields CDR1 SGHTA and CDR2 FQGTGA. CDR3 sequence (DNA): TGTGCCAGCAGCAAGGAACCTGCGGGAAGACAGTTCTTC. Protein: CASSKEPAGRQFF.

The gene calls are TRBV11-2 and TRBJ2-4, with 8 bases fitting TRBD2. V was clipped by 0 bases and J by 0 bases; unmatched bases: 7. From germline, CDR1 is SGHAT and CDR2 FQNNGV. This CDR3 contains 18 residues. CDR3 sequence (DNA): TGTGCCAGCAGCTTAGATCCCCGGGGGGGCTCAGCCAAAAACATTCAGTACTTC. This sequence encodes CASSLDPRGGSAKNIQYF. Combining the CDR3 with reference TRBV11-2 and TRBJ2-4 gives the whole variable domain EAGVAQSPRYKIIEKRQSVAFWCNPISGHATLYWYQQILGQGPKLLIQFQNNGVVDDSQLPKDRFSAERLKGVDSTLKIQPAKLEDSAVYLCASSLDPRGGSAKNIQYFGAGTRLSVL.

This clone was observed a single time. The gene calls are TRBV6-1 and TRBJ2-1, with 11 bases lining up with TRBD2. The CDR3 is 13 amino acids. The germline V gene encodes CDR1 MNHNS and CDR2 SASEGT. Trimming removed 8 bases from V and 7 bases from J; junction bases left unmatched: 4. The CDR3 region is CASALAGGNEQFF. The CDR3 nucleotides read TGTGCCAGCGCGCTAGCGGGAGGTAATGAGCAGTTCTTC.

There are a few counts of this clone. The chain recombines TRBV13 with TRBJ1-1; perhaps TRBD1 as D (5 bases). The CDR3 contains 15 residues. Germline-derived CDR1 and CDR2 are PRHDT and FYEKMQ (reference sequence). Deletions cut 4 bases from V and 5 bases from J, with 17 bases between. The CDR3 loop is CASSWTVERGTEAFF. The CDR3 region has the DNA TGTGCCAGCAGCTGGACCGTCGAACGGGGGACTGAAGCTTTCTTT.

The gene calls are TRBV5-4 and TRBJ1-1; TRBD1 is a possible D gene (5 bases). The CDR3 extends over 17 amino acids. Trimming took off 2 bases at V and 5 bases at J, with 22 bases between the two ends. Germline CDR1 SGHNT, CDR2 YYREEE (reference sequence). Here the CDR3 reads CASSLGIWDYQGTEAFF. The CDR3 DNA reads TGTGCCAGCAGCTTAGGGATTTGGGATTATCAGGGAACTGAAGCTTTCTTT.

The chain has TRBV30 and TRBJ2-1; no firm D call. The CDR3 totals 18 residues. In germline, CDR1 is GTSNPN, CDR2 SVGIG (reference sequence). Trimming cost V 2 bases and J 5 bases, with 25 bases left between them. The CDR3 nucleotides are TGTGCCTGGAGTCCTTTACCTTATGACCCGGAGATAAACAATGAGCAGTTCTTC. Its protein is CAWSPLPYDPEINNEQFF.

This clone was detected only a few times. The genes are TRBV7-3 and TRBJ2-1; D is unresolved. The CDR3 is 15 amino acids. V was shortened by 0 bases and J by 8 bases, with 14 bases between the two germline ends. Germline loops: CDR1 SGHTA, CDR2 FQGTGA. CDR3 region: CASSLTFGEVDEQFF. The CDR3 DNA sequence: TGTGCCAGCAGCTTAACCTTCGGAGAAGTCGATGAGCAGTTCTTC.

CDR3 sequence: CASSARGSSGNTIYF. Written as DNA, the CDR3 is TGTGCCAGCAGCGCCAGGGGAAGCTCTGGAAACACCATATATTTT. The genes are TRBV9 and TRBJ1-3, with D tentatively TRBD1 (6 bases). Germline values: CDR1 SGDLS, CDR2 YYNGEE. V was trimmed by 3 bases and J by 0 bases, leaving 10 bases between them. CDR3 length: 15 residues.

For the CDR3, the DNA is TGCGCCAGCAGCCTCAGGGGGTCTGGGGCCAACGTCCTGACTTTC. Encoded protein: CASSLRGSGANVLTF. V gene TRBV5-1 combines with J gene TRBJ2-6, with TRBD1 matching over 7 bases. Germline CDR1 and CDR2: SGHRS and YFSETQ. Losses at the gene ends were 4 bases for V and 1 base for J; bases not matched to a gene: 2. The CDR3 has 15 residues.

The chain's CDR3 is CASSLGPGGDTEAFF. CDR3 coding DNA: TGTGCCAGCAGCCTGGGGCCGGGTGGGGACACTGAAGCTTTCTTT. The chain uses TRBV27 and TRBJ1-1; possible D gene TRBD1, 5 bases. Trimming removed 6 bases at V and 3 bases at J, with 17 bases between. CDR1 is MNHEY, CDR2 SMNVEV, per germline (reference sequence). The CDR3 sequence is 15 residues long.

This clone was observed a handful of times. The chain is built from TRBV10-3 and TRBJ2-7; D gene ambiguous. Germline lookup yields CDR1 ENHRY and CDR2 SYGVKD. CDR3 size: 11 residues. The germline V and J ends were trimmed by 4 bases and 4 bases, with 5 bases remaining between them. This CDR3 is CAISGRYEQYF. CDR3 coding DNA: TGTGCCATCAGTGGGCGGTACGAGCAGTACTTC.

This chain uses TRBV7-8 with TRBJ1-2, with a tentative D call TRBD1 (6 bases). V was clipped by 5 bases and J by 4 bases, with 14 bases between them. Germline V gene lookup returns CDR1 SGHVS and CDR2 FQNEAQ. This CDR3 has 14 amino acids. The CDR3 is CASSETGPGYGYTF. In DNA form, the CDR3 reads TGTGCCAGCAGCGAAACAGGGCCGGGCTATGGCTACACCTTC.

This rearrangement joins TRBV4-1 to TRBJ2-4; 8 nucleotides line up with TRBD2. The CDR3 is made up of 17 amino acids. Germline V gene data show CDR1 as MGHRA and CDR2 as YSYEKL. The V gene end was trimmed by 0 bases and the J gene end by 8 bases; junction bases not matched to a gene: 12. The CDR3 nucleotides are TGCGCCAGCAGCCAAGATTACTGGGGCGGGGGGCTGGACATTCAGTACTTC. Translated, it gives CASSQDYWGGGLDIQYF.

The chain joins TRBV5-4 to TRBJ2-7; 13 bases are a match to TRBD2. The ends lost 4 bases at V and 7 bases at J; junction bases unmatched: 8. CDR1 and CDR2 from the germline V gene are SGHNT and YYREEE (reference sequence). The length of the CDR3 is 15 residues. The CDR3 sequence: CASSTTSGGPGEQYF. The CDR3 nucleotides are TGTGCCAGCAGCACGACTAGCGGGGGGCCGGGGGAGCAGTACTTC.